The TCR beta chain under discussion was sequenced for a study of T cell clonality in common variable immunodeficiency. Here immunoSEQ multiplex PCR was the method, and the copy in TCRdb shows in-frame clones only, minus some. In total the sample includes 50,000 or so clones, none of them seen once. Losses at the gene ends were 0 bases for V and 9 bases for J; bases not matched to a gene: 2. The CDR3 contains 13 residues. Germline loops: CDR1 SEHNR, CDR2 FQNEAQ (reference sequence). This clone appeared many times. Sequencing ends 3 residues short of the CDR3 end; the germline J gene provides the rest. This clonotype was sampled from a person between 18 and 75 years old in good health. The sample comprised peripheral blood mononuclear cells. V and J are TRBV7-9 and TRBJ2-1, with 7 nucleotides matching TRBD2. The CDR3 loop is CASSLAGGSEQFF. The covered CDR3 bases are TGTGCCAGCAGCTTAGCGGGGGGGAGTGAG.